The T cell receptor (beta chain) under discussion was sequenced for a study of T cell responses to AZD1222 COVID-19 vaccine. This CDR3 is 16 amino acids long. Germline CDR1 and CDR2: SEHNR and FQNEAQ (reference sequence). Trimming removed 4 bases at V and 4 bases at J, with 16 bases between. Libraries were prepared by immunoSEQ multiplex PCR; TCRdb keeps only in-frame clonotypes and omits some of them. This sample carries some 190,000 clones, 80% to 95% of them seen once, and the ten largest clones take roughly 1.9%. This sequence originates from an adult who received the AZD1222 COVID-19 vaccine. The chain carries TRBV7-9 and TRBJ1-4; maybe TRBD1 (6 bases). The input for sequencing was peripheral blood, taken 28 days after the second AZD1222 dose. Written as DNA, the CDR3 is TGTGCCAGCAGCTCCTTTGAGGGGGATGGTAATGAAAAACTGTTTTTT. It is translated as CASSSFEGDGNEKLFF.